This T cell receptor (beta chain) was recorded in a study of T-cell reconstitution after alpha-beta-depleted transplantation in children. The study, taken as a whole, reports: At one year after transplant, newly produced T cells mostly accounted for T-cell counts and diversity. From surviving recipient T cells and thymic progenitors came the high day-60 TCRbeta diversity observed in some patients.

A word on this clonotype: Its antigen is as yet unknown.

TCRbeta library preparation incorporated unique molecular identifiers. TCRdb re-called the PCR reads through MiXCR, storing one row per CDR3 protein. This table has fewer than 1 million distinct CDR3 sequences, 16% appearing once. The sample consisted of PBMCs, mostly from graft donor cells, taken 360 days after TCRalphabeta/CD19-depleted stem cell transplant. The TCR sequence derives from a male patient aged 10-17 years who had a stem cell transplant for acute lymphoblastic leukemia, so the T cells may come from the graft donor.

CDR3 in amino acids: CASSVDRGYRDTQYF. CDR3 coding DNA: TGTGCCAGCAGTGTGGACAGGGGGTACAGAGATACGCAGTATTTT. V and J are TRBV2 and TRBJ2-3, with 10 bases matching TRBD1. The V gene end was trimmed by 4 bases and the J gene end by 5 bases; junction bases not matched to a gene: 6. Germline V gene sequence: CDR1 SNHLY, CDR2 FYNNEI. CDR3 length: 15 amino acids.